These 14 T cell receptor beta chains were all obtained from the same sample, sequenced in a study of tissue T cells after allogeneic stem cell transplantation. The data were produced by immunoSEQ multiplex PCR, yet TCRdb's version contains in-frame clones alone and is incomplete. The data hold 9,800 or so clones, with approximately 65% observed a single time. The specimen was tissue from the stomach, collected at autopsy. These receptors were taken from a male donor aged 60 or over with lung cancer.

By share, this clone counts as medium-sized. The V and J genes are TRBV9 and TRBJ2-2; the D is unclear. CDR1 SGDLS and CDR2 YYNGEE come from the germline V gene. The length of the CDR3 is 14 residues. Trimming cost V 0 bases and J 6 bases, with 9 bases left between them. CDR3 coding DNA: TGTGCCAGCAGCGTAGTAGAACGCTCCGGGGAGCTGTTTTTT. Translation gives CASSVVERSGELFF.

By share, this clone counts as medium-sized. This sequence joins TRBV4-3 and TRBJ1-2; 8 positions match TRBD1. The CDR3 has 16 amino acids. Trimming at V came to 4 bases and at J to 4 bases, leaving 11 bases not matched to a gene. Germline CDR1 reads LGHNA; CDR2 reads YSLEER. The CDR3 DNA follows: TGCGCCAGCAGCCCCAGCCGGACAGGGTTTAGCTATGGCTACACCTTC. Translating it yields CASSPSRTGFSYGYTF.

This chain joins TRBV7-6 and TRBJ2-5; tentative D call: TRBD2 (6 bases). CDR3 size: 16 residues. The germline V gene encodes CDR1 SGHVS and CDR2 FNYEAQ. V dropped 5 bases and J dropped 1 base, with 17 bases sitting between them. The CDR3 sequence is CASSLPGLWGQETQYF. The CDR3, as DNA: TGTGCCAGCAGCCTGCCGGGACTGTGGGGCCAAGAGACCCAGTACTTC.

This clone was counted a few times. V and J are TRBV5-1 and TRBJ2-6; 9 nucleotides agree with TRBD1. This CDR3 is built from 16 residues. Germline V lookup: CDR1 SGHRS, CDR2 YFSETQ. The V segment lost 0 bases and the J segment 9 bases; nucleotides outside the gene matches: 7. The CDR3 here is CASSLVAGQGFNVLTF. The CDR3 DNA is TGCGCCAGCAGCTTGGTAGCCGGACAGGGGTTCAACGTCCTGACTTTC.

The V call is TRBV28, the J call TRBJ1-4, with 8 nucleotides matching TRBD1. CDR3 length equals 15 residues. V gave up 5 bases and J gave up 7 bases; unmatched junction bases: 9. Per the germline V gene, CDR1 is MDHEN and CDR2 is SYDVKM. The CDR3 here is CASSEPDRAGEKLFF. CDR3 DNA sequence: TGTGCCAGCAGTGAACCGGACAGGGCCGGTGAAAAACTGTTTTTT.

V gene TRBV9 combines with J gene TRBJ2-1; 8 bases fit TRBD2. This CDR3 is 15 amino acids long. Germline-derived CDR1 and CDR2 are SGDLS and YYNGEE. The junction had 5 bases not matched to a gene; V was cut back by 0 bases and J by 6 bases. CDR3 DNA sequence: TGTGCCAGCAGCGTAGCGGGAGGGCCCCGCAATGAGCAGTTCTTC. Protein sequence: CASSVAGGPRNEQFF.

The CDR3 here is CASSQGRDTGELFF. The CDR3 DNA follows: TGCGCCAGCAGCCAAGGCAGAGACACCGGGGAGCTGTTTTTT. The genes are TRBV4-1 and TRBJ2-2; D ambiguous. The ends were cut back, 1 base at V and 3 bases at J, with 6 bases in the middle. Germline-derived CDR1 and CDR2 are MGHRA and YSYEKL. The CDR3 has 14 residues.

This clone has only one observation. The CDR3 loop reads CASSGTVFPGGANVLTF. In nucleotides, the CDR3 is TGTGCCAGCAGTGGGACGGTTTTTCCGGGTGGGGCCAACGTCCTGACTTTC. The chain joins TRBV6-1 to TRBJ2-6; D ambiguous. V dropped 4 bases and J dropped 3 bases, with 16 bases sitting between them. The CDR3 contains 17 residues. Germline V lookup: CDR1 MNHNS, CDR2 SASEGT.

V and J are TRBV11-3 and TRBJ2-5; D gene uncertain. V was trimmed by 2 bases and J by 4 bases, leaving 8 bases between them. Germline V lookup: CDR1 SGHNT, CDR2 YENEEA. The CDR3 runs 13 residues. CDR3 loop: CASSLSGRETQYF. The CDR3 DNA follows: TGTGCCAGCAGCTTATCGGGTCGAGAGACCCAGTACTTC.

The V call is TRBV18, the J call TRBJ2-7, with TRBD1 as a possible D gene (5 bases). Per germline, CDR1 KGHSH and CDR2 LQKENI. The CDR3 spans 13 residues. Trimming left V 4 bases short and J 3 bases short, with 10 bases between. CDR3 nucleotides: TGTGCCAGCTCACAACAGGTGAGCTACGAGCAGTACTTC. This translates into CASSQQVSYEQYF.

This clone has a handful of counts. The chain has TRBV11-1 and TRBJ2-5; D unclear. The CDR3 totals 13 residues. V was trimmed by 7 bases and J by 4 bases, leaving 13 bases between them. Germline V gene sequence: CDR1 SGHAT, CDR2 FQDESV (reference sequence). The CDR3 sequence is CASTLGYGETQYF. Here the CDR3 DNA reads TGTGCCAGCACCCTAGGATATGGAGAGACCCAGTACTTC. Full variable domain (remainder filled in from reference TRBV11-1 and TRBJ2-5): EAEVAQSPRYKITEKSQAVAFWCDPISGHATLYWYRQILGQGPELLVQFQDESVVDDSQLPKDRFSAERLKGVDSTLKIQPAELGDSAMYLCASTLGYGETQYFGPGTRLLVL.

There are a few counts of this clone. The chain combines TRBV4-3 with TRBJ2-2; 7 bases align to TRBD2. Looked up from germline, CDR1 is LGHNA and CDR2 is YSLEER. Trimming cost V 0 bases and J 6 bases; bases outside gene matches: 7. The CDR3 covers 16 residues. CDR3 protein: CASSQEGGRVAGELFF. The CDR3 DNA reads TGCGCCAGCAGCCAAGAAGGTGGGAGGGTCGCCGGGGAGCTGTTTTTT.

This clone was observed a single time. V usage is TRBV4-3 and J usage is TRBJ2-1; TRBD1 might be the D (5 bases). The germline CDR1 and CDR2 sequences are LGHNA and YSLEER. This CDR3 has 14 residues. The V gene lost 3 bases and the J gene lost 6 bases, with 12 bases spanning the gap. The CDR3 here is CASSQLQGFNEQFF. CDR3 nucleotide sequence: TGCGCCAGCAGCCAGCTCCAGGGATTCAATGAGCAGTTCTTC.

This chain uses TRBV7-8 with TRBJ2-7, with D tentatively TRBD1 (5 bases). The V end lost 2 bases, the J end lost 4 bases, and 9 bases lay between the germline ends. The CDR3 is 13 residues long. Germline CDR1 reads SGHVS; CDR2 reads FQNEAQ. CDR3 amino acids: CASSLSRDYEQYF. CDR3 coding DNA: TGTGCCAGCAGCTTAAGCAGGGATTACGAGCAGTACTTC.